This TCR beta chain was captured by sequencing in a study of blood T cell repertoires in COVID-19. There are 15 residues in the CDR3. Germline V gene lookup returns CDR1 ENHRY and CDR2 SYGVKD. V was shortened by 8 bases and J by 6 bases, with 22 bases between the two germline ends. The table came from immunoSEQ multiplex PCR; TCRdb's copy has only in-frame clones and leaves some out. This sample has 100,000 to 120,000 clones, with more than 70% found just once. The chain has TRBV10-3 and TRBJ1-2; no definite D call. The clonotype originates from a woman between 65 and 79 years old who had recovered from COVID-19. The sequencing input was peripheral blood. The CDR3 DNA is TGTGCCATCGGCCCTCGCGGACCTCCGGAGGATGGCTACACCTTC. Translated, it gives CAIGPRGPPEDGYTF.